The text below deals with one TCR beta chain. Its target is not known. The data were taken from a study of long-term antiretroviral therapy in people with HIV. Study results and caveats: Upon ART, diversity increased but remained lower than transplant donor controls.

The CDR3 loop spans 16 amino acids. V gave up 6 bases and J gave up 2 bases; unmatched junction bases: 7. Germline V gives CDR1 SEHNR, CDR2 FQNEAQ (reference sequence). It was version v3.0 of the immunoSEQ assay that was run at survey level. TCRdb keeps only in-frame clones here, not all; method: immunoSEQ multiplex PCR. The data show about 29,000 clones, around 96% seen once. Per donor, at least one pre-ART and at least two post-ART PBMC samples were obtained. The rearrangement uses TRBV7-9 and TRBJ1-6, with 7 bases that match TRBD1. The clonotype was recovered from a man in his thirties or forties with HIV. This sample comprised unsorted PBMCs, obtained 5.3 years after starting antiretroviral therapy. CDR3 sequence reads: CASRGTGDPYNSPLHF. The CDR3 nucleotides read TGTGCCAGCAGGGGAACAGGGGACCCCTATAATTCACCCCTCCACTTT.